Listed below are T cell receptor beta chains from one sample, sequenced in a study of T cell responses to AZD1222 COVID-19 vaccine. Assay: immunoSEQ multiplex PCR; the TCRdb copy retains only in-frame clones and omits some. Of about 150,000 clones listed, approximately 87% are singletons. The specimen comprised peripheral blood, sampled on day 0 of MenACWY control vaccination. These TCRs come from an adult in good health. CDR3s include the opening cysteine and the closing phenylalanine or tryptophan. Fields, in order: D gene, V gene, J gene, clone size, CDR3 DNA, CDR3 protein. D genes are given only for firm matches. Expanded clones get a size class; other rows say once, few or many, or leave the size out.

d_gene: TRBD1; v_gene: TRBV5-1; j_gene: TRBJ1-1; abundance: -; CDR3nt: TGCGCCAGCAGCTTGGGACAGGGATTTACTGAAGCTTTCTTT; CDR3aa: CASSLGQGFTEAFF
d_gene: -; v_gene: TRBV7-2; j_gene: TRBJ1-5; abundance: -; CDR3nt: TGTGCCAGCAGCCCGCTCGGGGGAGATAGTCAGCCCCAGCATTTT; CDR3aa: CASSPLGGDSQPQHF
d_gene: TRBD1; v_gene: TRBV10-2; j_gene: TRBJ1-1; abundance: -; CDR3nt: TGCGCCAGCAGTATCCGGGACAGGGCTCAAGCTTTCTTT; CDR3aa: CASSIRDRAQAFF
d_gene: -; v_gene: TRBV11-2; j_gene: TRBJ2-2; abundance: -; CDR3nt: TGTGCCAGCAGTCCTTTTCGGGGTACCGGGGAGCTGTTTTTT; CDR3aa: CASSPFRGTGELFF
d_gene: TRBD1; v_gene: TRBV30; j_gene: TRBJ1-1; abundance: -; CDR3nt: TGTGCCTGGAGTCCGACAGGGACTGAAGCTTTCTTT; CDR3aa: CAWSPTGTEAFF
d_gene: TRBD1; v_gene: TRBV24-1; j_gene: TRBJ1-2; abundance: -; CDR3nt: TGTGCCACCAGTGACGTAGGGACAGGGATCAGCGGCTATGGCTACACCTTC; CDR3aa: CATSDVGTGISGYGYTF
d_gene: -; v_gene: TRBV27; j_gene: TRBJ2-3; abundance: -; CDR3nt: TGTGCCAGCAGTTCAATTATAAGGATGGGTGGGGCCTCAGATACGCAGTATTTT; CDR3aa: CASSSIIRMGGASDTQYF
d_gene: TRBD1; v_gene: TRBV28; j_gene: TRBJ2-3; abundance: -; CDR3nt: TGTGCCAGCAGTTTTTTAGGACAGGGGGGATCAGATACGCAGTATTTT; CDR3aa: CASSFLGQGGSDTQYF
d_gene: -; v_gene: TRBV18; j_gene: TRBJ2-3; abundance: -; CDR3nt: TGTGCCAGCACCCCCAGGGGCACAGATACGCAGTATTTT; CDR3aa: CASTPRGTDTQYF
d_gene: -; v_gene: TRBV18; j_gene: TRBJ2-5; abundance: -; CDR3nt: TGTGCCAGCTCACCAAGCAAAGCGTACCAAGAGACCCAGTACTTC; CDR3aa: CASSPSKAYQETQYF
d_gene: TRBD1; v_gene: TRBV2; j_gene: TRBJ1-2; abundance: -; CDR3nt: TGTGCCAGCAGCAAGACAGGGTTCGATGGCTACACCTTC; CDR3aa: CASSKTGFDGYTF
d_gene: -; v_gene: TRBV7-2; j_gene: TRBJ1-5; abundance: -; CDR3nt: TGTGCCAGCAGCCCGGCGCCCAGGGTGATCGGCAATCAGCCCCAGCATTTT; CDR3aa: CASSPAPRVIGNQPQHF
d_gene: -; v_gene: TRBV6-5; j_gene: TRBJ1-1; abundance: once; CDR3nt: TGTGCCAGCAGTTACGGGGTACGGGGGCGAAACACTGAAGCTTTCTTT; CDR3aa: CASSYGVRGRNTEAFF
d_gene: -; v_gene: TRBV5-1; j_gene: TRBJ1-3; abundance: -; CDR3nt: TGCGCCAGCAGCTTAGACAGGCGAGACGCTGGAAACACCATATATTTT; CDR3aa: CASSLDRRDAGNTIYF
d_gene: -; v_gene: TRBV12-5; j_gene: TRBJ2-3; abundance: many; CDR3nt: TGTGCTATGGGGGAAAGGGATACGCAGTATTTT; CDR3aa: CAMGERDTQYF